The 9 T cell receptor beta chains listed next were all sequenced from one sample in a study of blood T cell repertoires in COVID-19. TCRdb keeps only in-frame clones here, not all; method: immunoSEQ multiplex PCR. This table has hundreds of thousands of clones, approximately 89% appearing once. Material for sequencing was peripheral blood. Receptor source: a woman in her fifties or sixties with COVID-19, enrolled during active disease.

The chain links TRBV3-1 (or the pseudogene TRBV3-2) to TRBJ1-1; unclear D gene. CDR3 length equals 13 residues. CDR1 and CDR2 from the germline V gene are LGHDT and YNNKEL (reference sequence). V was cut by 4 bases and J by 1 base, with 7 bases left in between. CDR3 in DNA: TGTGCCAGCAGCCTGCGGGAGAACACTGAAGCTTTCTTT. Translated: CASSLRENTEAFF.

The chain combines TRBV12-3 or TRBV12-4 with TRBJ1-2; D may be TRBD1 (5 bases). Trimming stripped 4 bases from V and 8 bases from J, with 14 bases between. The CDR3 sequence is 13 residues long. Here the CDR3 DNA reads TGTGCCAGCAGTTCGCGGGACTTTTCGGGCTACACCTTC. This translates into CASSSRDFSGYTF.

This chain connects TRBV3-1 (or the pseudogene TRBV3-2) to TRBJ2-7, with D possibly matching TRBD1 (6 bases). This CDR3 comprises 15 residues. Trimming cost V 5 bases and J 7 bases, with 21 bases left between them. The germline V gene encodes CDR1 LGHDT and CDR2 YNNKEL (reference sequence). The CDR3 sequence: CASSKQDSARTEQYF. The CDR3 DNA reads TGTGCCAGCAGCAAGCAGGACAGCGCACGTACGGAGCAGTACTTC.

This chain uses TRBV6-6 with TRBJ1-6; D possibly corresponds to TRBD1 (6 bases). The germline V gene encodes CDR1 MNHNY and CDR2 SVGAGI (reference sequence). The V end was cut by 6 bases, the J end by 6 bases, with 12 bases between. There are 14 residues in the CDR3. The CDR3 reads CASREGTLNSPLHF. CDR3 nucleotides: TGTGCCAGCAGGGAAGGGACACTTAATTCACCCCTCCACTTT.

This chain joins TRBV6-1 and TRBJ1-5, with 7 bases aligning to TRBD1. The trim removed 3 bases at V and 3 bases at J, leaving 5 bases unmatched. Germline V gene data show CDR1 as MNHNS and CDR2 as SASEGT. There are 15 residues in the CDR3. Here the CDR3 reads CASSEAGGNNQPQHF. The CDR3 DNA follows: TGTGCCAGCAGTGAGGCAGGGGGAAACAATCAGCCCCAGCATTTT.

The J gene is TRBJ1-1, the V gene TRBV28; D ambiguous. V lost 3 bases and J 11 bases, leaving 16 bases between the germline ends. Germline V lookup: CDR1 MDHEN, CDR2 SYDVKM. The CDR3 loop spans 13 amino acids. CDR3 protein: CASSFGGLLLAFF. The CDR3 bases are TGTGCCAGCAGTTTTGGAGGTTTGTTATTGGCTTTCTTT. Based on the CDR3 plus reference TRBV28 and TRBJ1-1, the full variable domain is DVKVTQSSRYLVKRTGEKVFLECVQDMDHENMFWYRQDPGLGLRLIYFSYDVKMKEKGDIPEGYSVSREKKERFSLILESASTNQTSMYLCASSFGGLLLAFFGQGTRLTVV.

V usage is TRBV2 and J usage is TRBJ2-5; 9 bases fit TRBD2. V gave up 4 bases and J gave up 6 bases; unmatched junction bases: 9. Germline CDR1 is SNHLY and CDR2 is FYNNEI. The CDR3 extends over 15 amino acids. CDR3 bases: TGTGCCAGCAGTGGGCTAGCGGGGTCGAGGCAGACCCAGTACTTC. It specifies CASSGLAGSRQTQYF.

This chain links TRBV10-3 with TRBJ1-2; 8 bases line up with TRBD1. The CDR3 consists of 14 residues. Germline CDR1 and CDR2: ENHRY and SYGVKD. Losses at the gene ends were 4 bases for V and 4 bases for J; bases not matched to a gene: 5. The CDR3 DNA follows: TGTGCCATCAGTGTATCAGGGGGCGTCTATGGCTACACCTTC. It specifies CAISVSGGVYGYTF.

This clone came up once. This chain links TRBV13 with TRBJ1-6, with TRBD1 matching 7 bases. The junction had 9 bases not matched to a gene; V was cut back by 6 bases and J by 7 bases. This CDR3 region has 15 residues. CDR1 is PRHDT and CDR2 is FYEKMQ in the germline V gene (reference sequence). CDR3 amino acids: CASRSLGTANSPLHF. For the CDR3, the DNA is TGTGCCAGCAGATCCCTCGGGACAGCCAATTCACCCCTCCACTTT. Drawing the rest from reference TRBV13 and TRBJ1-6, the complete variable domain is AAGVIQSPRHLIKEKRETATLKCYPIPRHDTVYWYQQGPGQDPQFLISFYEKMQSDKGSIPDRFSAQQFSDYHSELNMSSLELGDSALYFCASRSLGTANSPLHFGNGTRLTVT.